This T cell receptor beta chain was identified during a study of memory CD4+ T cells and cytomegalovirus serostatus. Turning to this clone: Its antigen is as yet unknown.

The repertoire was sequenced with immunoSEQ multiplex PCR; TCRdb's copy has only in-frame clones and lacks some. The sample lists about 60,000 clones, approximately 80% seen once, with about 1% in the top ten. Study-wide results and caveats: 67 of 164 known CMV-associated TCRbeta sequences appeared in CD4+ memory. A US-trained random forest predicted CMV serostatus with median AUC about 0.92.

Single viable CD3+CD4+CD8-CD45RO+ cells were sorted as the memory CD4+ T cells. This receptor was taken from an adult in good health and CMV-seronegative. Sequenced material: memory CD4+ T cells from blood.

This chain's CDR3 is CASSEVDRPYGYTF. DNA of the CDR3: TGTGCCAGCAGTGAAGTGGACAGGCCTTATGGCTACACCTTC. The chain employs TRBV2 and TRBJ1-2; 7 bases line up with TRBD1. V was clipped by 1 base and J by 5 bases; unmatched bases: 4. The CDR3 has 14 residues. The germline V gene encodes CDR1 SNHLY and CDR2 FYNNEI.